The T cell receptor beta chain described here comes from a study of T-cell reconstitution after alpha-beta-depleted transplantation in children. V was pared by 1 base and J by 9 bases, with 5 bases of the junction left unmatched. The CDR3 totals 15 residues. Germline loops: CDR1 SGHRS, CDR2 YFSETQ. Unique molecular identifiers tagged the TCRbeta library. MiXCR, applied by TCRdb to the PCR reads, yields one record per CDR3 protein. Here the sample spans around 360,000 distinct CDR3 sequences, over 9% being singletons. The chain uses TRBV5-1 and TRBJ2-1, with TRBD2 identical over 12 bases. Sequencing was performed on PBMCs from the stem cell graft donor, taken from the stem cell graft. This receptor was obtained from a human donor who donated a stem cell graft to a child with acute lymphoblastic leukemia. The CDR3 DNA reads TGCGCCAGCAGCTTGCGACTAGCGGGAGAGGGTGAGCAGTTCTTC. Translation gives CASSLRLAGEGEQFF.